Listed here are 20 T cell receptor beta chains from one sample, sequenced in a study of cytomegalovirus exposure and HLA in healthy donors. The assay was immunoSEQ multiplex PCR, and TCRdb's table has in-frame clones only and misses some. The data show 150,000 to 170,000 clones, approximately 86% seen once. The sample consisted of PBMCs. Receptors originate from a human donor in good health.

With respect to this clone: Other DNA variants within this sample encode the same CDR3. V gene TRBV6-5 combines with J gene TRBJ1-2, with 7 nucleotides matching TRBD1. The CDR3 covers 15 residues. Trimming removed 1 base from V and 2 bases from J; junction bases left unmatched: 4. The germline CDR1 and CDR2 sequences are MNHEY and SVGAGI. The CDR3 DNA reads TGTGCCAGCAGTTACTTGACAGGGCCGAACTATGGCTACACCTTC. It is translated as CASSYLTGPNYGYTF.

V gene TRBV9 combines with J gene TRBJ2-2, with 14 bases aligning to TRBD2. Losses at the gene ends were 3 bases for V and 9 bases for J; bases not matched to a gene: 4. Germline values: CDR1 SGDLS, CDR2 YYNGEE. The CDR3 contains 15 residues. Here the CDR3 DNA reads TGTGCCAGCAGCGGGGGACTAGCGGGAGACAGGGAGCTGTTTTTT. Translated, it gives CASSGGLAGDRELFF.

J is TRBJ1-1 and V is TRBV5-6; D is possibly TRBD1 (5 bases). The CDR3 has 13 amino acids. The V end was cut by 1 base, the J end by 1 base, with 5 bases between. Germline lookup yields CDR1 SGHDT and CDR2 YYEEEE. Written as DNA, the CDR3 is TGTGCCAGCAGCTTGACAGGGAACACTGAAGCTTTCTTT. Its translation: CASSLTGNTEAFF.

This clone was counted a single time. This chain's CDR3 is CASSPPGLATDTQYF. DNA of the CDR3: TGTGCCAGCTCACCCCCAGGACTGGCCACAGATACGCAGTATTTT. The chain couples TRBV18 to TRBJ2-3; maybe TRBD2 (5 bases). The CDR3 runs 15 residues. V lost 3 bases, J lost 2 bases, and 12 bases lay in between. Germline V gives CDR1 KGHSH, CDR2 LQKENI.

The CDR3 loop reads CASSLGTEQFF. CDR3 DNA: TGTGCCAGCAGCCTCGGGACAGAGCAGTTCTTC. The chain uses TRBV7-3 and TRBJ2-1, with a tentative D call TRBD1 (6 bases). Germline CDR1 and CDR2: SGHTA and FQGTGA. V dropped 5 bases and J dropped 10 bases, with 9 bases sitting between them. The CDR3 runs to 11 residues.

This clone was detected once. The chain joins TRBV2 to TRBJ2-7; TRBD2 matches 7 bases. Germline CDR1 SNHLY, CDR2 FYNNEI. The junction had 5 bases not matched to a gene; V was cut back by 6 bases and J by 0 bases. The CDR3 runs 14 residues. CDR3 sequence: CASRPSGTSYEQYF. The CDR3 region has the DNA TGTGCCAGCAGGCCCAGCGGGACCTCCTACGAGCAGTACTTC.

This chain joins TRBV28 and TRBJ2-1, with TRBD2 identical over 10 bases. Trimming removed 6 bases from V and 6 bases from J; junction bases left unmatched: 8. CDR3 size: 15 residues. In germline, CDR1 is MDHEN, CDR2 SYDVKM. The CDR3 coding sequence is TGTGCCAGCAGGGAAGCGGGAGGGGAGTCCAATGAGCAGTTCTTC. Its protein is CASREAGGESNEQFF.

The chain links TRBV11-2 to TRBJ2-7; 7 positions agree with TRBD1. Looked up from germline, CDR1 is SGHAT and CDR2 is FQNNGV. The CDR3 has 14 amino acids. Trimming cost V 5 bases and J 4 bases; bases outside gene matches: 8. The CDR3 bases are TGTGCCAGCAGCCCCCGGGACAGTAGATACGAGCAGTACTTC. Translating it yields CASSPRDSRYEQYF.

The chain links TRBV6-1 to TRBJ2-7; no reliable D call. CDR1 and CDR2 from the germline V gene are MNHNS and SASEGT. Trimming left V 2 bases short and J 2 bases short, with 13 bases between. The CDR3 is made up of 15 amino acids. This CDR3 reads CASSEYGFSTYEQYF. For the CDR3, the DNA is TGTGCCAGCAGTGAATATGGCTTCTCCACCTACGAGCAGTACTTC.

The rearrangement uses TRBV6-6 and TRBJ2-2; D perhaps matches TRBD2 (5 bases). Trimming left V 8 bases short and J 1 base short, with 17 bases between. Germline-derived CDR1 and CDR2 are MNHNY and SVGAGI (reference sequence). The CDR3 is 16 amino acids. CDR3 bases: TGTGCCAGCCTTCCCTACGGGAAGTGGAACACCGGGGAGCTGTTTTTT. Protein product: CASLPYGKWNTGELFF.

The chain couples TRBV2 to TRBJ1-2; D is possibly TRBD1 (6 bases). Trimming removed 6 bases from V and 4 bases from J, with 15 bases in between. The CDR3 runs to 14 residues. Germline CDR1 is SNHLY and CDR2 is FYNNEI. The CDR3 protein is CASSGNTGIYGYTF. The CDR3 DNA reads TGTGCCAGCAGCGGAAATACAGGGATCTATGGCTACACCTTC.

The CDR3 sequence is CASSPLGTGSGANVLTF. The CDR3 DNA reads TGTGCCAGTAGCCCTCTGGGTACAGGGTCTGGGGCCAACGTCCTGACTTTC. The gene calls are TRBV19 and TRBJ2-6; D is perhaps TRBD1 (6 bases). CDR1 and CDR2 from the germline V gene are LNHDA and SQIVND (reference sequence). This CDR3 contains 17 residues. V lost 6 bases and J lost 1, with 16 bases in between.

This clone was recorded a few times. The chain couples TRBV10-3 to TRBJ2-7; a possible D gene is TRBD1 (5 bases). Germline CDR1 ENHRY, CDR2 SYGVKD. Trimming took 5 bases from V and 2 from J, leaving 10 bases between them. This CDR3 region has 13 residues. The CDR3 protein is CAISPIGAYEQYF. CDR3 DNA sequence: TGTGCCATCAGTCCCATAGGGGCCTACGAGCAGTACTTC.

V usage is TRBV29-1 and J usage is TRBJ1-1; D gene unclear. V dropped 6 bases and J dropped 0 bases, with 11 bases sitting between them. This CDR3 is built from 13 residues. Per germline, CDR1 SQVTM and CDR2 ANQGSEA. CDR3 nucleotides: TGCAGCGTGCTGAAACCTATGAACACTGAAGCTTTCTTT. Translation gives CSVLKPMNTEAFF.

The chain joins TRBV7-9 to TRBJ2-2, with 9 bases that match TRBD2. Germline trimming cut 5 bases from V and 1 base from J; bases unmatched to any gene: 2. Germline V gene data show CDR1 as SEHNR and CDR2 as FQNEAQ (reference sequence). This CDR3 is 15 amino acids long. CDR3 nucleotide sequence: TGTGCCAGCAGCGCAGCGGGAGGGAACACCGGGGAGCTGTTTTTT. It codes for CASSAAGGNTGELFF.

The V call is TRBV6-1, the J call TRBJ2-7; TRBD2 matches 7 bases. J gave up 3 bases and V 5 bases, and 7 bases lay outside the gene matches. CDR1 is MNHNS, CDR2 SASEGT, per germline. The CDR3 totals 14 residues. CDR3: CASSSGDYRYEQYF. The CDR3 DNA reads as TGTGCCAGCAGTTCTGGGGACTACCGCTACGAGCAGTACTTC.

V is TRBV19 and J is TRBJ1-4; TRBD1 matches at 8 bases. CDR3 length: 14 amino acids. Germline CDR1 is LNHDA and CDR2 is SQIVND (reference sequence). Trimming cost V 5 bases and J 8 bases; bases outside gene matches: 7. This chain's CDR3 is CASSPRTGLEKLFF. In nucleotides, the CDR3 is TGTGCCAGTAGTCCCCGGACAGGGTTGGAAAAACTGTTTTTT.

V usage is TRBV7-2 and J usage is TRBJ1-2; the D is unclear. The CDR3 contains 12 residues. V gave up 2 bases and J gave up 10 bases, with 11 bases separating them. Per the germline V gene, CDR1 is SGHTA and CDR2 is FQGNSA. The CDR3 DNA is TGTGCCAGCAGCTTATTAGTTGGAGTCTACACCTTC. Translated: CASSLLVGVYTF.

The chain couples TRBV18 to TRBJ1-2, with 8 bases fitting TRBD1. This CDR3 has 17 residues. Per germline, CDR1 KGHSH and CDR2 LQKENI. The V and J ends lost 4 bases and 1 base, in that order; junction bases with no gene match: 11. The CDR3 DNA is TGTGCCAGCTCACTGCCGGGACAGGCAGCCATTAACTATGGCTACACCTTC. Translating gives CASSLPGQAAINYGYTF. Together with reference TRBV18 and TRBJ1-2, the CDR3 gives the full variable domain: NAGVMQNPRHLVRRRGQEARLRCSPMKGHSHVYWYRQLPEEGLKFMVYLQKENIIDESGMPKERFSAEFPKEGPSILRIQQVVRGDSAAYFCASSLPGQAAINYGYTFGSGTRLTVV.

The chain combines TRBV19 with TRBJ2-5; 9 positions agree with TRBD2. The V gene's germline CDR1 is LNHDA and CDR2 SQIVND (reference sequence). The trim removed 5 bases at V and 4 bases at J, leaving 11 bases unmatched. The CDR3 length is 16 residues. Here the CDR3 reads CASSFGVAGVRETQYF. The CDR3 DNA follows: TGTGCCAGTAGTTTTGGTGTAGCGGGAGTTCGAGAGACCCAGTACTTC.